The source of this T cell receptor beta chain is a study of blood T cell repertoires in COVID-19. Measured with immunoSEQ multiplex PCR; TCRdb has only the in-frame clones, and not every one. The sample holds almost 100,000 clones; approximately 86% are singletons and the top ten take around 10%. J was trimmed by 2 bases and V by 3 bases; bases with no gene match: 13. CDR3 length: 16 residues. CDR1 and CDR2 (germline): GTSNPN, SVGIG (reference sequence). The clonotype originates from a man aged 50 to 59 with acute or convalescent COVID-19. V usage is TRBV30 and J usage is TRBJ2-7, with 7 positions matching TRBD2. What was sequenced was peripheral blood. The CDR3 region has the DNA TGTGCCTGGAGCCTATTGAATAGCCTAGCGGCCTACGAGCAGTACTTC. This codes for CAWSLLNSLAAYEQYF.